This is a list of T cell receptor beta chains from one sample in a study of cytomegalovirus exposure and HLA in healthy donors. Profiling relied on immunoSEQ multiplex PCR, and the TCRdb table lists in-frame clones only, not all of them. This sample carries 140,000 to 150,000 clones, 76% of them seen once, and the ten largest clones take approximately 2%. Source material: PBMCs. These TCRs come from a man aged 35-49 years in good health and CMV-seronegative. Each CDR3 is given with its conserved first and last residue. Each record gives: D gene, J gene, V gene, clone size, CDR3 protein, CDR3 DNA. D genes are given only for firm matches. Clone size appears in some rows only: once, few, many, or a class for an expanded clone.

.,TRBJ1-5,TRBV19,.,CASSTRRNQPQHF,TGTGCCAGTAGTACCCGGAGAAATCAGCCCCAGCATTTT
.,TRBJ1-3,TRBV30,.,CAWSADRGSGNTIYF,TGTGCCTGGAGTGCCGACCGGGGCTCTGGAAACACCATATATTTT
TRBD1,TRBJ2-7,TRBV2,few,CASCEETGAYEQYF,TGTGCCAGCTGTGAAGAGACAGGGGCCTACGAGCAGTACTTC
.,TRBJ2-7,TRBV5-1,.,CASSLARTGVSYEQYF,TGCGCCAGCAGCTTGGCGAGAACGGGGGTCTCCTACGAGCAGTACTTC
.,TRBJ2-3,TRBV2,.,CASRGGLAVTDTQYF,TGTGCCAGCAGGGGGGGGCTAGCGGTCACAGATACGCAGTATTTT
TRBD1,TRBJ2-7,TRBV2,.,CASSGRTGDYEQYF,TGTGCCAGCAGTGGAAGGACAGGGGACTACGAGCAGTACTTC
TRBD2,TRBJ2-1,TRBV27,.,CASSTSGSYMVYEQFF,TGTGCCAGCAGTACTAGCGGGAGCTACATGGTCTATGAGCAGTTCTTC
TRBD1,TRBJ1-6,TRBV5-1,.,CASSLVGTDTPRPLHF,TGCGCCAGCAGCTTGGTAGGGACAGATACCCCCAGACCCCTCCACTTT
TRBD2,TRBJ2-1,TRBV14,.,CASSQVRTGLTNEQFF,TGTGCCAGCAGCCAAGTAAGAACGGGACTAACCAATGAGCAGTTCTTC
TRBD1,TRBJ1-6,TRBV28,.,CASNLPGQEAWDVHF,TGTGCCAGCAACCTACCGGGACAGGAGGCTTGGGACGTCCACTTT
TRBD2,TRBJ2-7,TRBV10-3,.,CAISGPGLAGGLQQYF,TGTGCCATCAGTGGGCCGGGACTAGCGGGAGGGTTGCAGCAGTACTTC
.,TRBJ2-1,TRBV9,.,CASSVVAGSSYNEQFF,TGTGCCAGCAGCGTAGTGGCGGGGAGCTCCTACAATGAGCAGTTCTTC
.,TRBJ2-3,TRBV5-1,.,CASNRGAGEEADTQYF,TGCGCCAGCAACCGGGGGGCGGGAGAGGAGGCAGATACGCAGTATTTT
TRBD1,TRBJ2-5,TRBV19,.,CASSGTGRQETQYF,TGTGCCAGTAGCGGGACAGGGCGACAAGAGACCCAGTACTTC
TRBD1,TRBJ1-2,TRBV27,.,CASTPTGVTGYTF,TGTGCCAGCACTCCGACAGGGGTTACGGGCTACACCTTC
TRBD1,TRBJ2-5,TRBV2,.,CASSEVDRAETQYF,TGTGCCAGCAGTGAAGTGGACAGGGCCGAGACCCAGTACTTC
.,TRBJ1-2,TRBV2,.,CASSEAQGFGGYTF,TGTGCCAGCAGTGAAGCGCAGGGATTCGGTGGCTACACCTTC
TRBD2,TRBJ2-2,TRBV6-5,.,CASSYSSGGAGELFF,TGTGCCAGCAGTTACTCAAGCGGGGGGGCCGGGGAGCTGTTTTTT
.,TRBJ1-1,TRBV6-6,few,CASSGYVGHEAEAFF,TGTGCCAGCAGTGGATACGTCGGACACGAGGCTGAAGCTTTCTTT